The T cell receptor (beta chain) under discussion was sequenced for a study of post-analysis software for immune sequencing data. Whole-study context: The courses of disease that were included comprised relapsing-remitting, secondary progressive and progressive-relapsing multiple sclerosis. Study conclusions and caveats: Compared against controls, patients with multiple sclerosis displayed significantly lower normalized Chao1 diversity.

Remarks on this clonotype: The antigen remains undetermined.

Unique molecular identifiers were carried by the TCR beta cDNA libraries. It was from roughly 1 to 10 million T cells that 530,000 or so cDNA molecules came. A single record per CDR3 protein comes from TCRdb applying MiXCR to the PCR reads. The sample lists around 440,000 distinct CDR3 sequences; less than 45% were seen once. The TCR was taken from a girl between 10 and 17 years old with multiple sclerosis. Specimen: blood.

CDR3 protein: CSVAGTDSMYGYTF. The CDR3, as DNA: TGCAGCGTCGCCGGGACAGATTCTATGTATGGCTACACCTTC. The J gene is TRBJ1-2, the V gene TRBV29-1; 7 bases match TRBD1. The CDR3 has 14 residues. Germline V gene lookup returns CDR1 SQVTM and CDR2 ANQGSEA. J was trimmed by 5 bases and V by 6 bases; bases with no gene match: 12.